The 21 T cell receptor beta chains presented below share a single source sample, sequenced in a study of T-cell reconstitution after alpha-beta-depleted transplantation in children. Unique molecular identifiers were used to barcode this TCRbeta library. TCRdb reprocessed the PCR reads via MiXCR and lists one record per CDR3 protein. The sample carries 450,000 to 600,000 distinct CDR3 sequences, 30% to 35% recorded once. The sequences come from PBMCs from the stem cell graft donor, collected from the stem cell graft. The receptor source for this set is a human donor who donated a stem cell graft to a child with aplastic anemia.

This clonotype has just a few counts. The rearrangement joins TRBV18 to TRBJ1-4; no reliable D call. The length of the CDR3 is 15 residues. CDR1 and CDR2 from the germline V gene are KGHSH and LQKENI. V dropped 4 bases and J dropped 0 bases, with 9 bases sitting between them. DNA of the CDR3: TGTGCCAGCTCACGAGTGGGTGCAACTAATGAAAAACTGTTTTTT. Its translation is CASSRVGATNEKLFF.

This clonotype was found many times. The chain employs TRBV6-2 or TRBV6-3 and TRBJ1-2; maybe TRBD1 (6 bases). V lost 0 bases to trimming and J lost 4 bases, with 9 bases between them. Germline CDR1 reads MNHEY; CDR2 reads SVGEGT. The CDR3 is 14 amino acids. The CDR3 here is CASSYSTGGYGYTF. In nucleotides, the CDR3 is TGTGCCAGCAGTTACTCGACAGGAGGCTATGGCTACACCTTC.

The chain links TRBV6-2 or TRBV6-3 to TRBJ2-3; 9 bases are shared with TRBD2. The V segment lost 3 bases and the J segment 0 bases; nucleotides outside the gene matches: 19. CDR1 is MNHEY, CDR2 SVGEGT, per germline. The CDR3 runs 21 residues. For the CDR3, the DNA is TGTGCCAGCAGTTATCCCCTCTCCGGGACTAGCCCCTCCACTAGCACAGATACGCAGTATTTT. It specifies CASSYPLSGTSPSTSTDTQYF.

The CDR3 region is CASSQPDEQYV. For the CDR3, the DNA is TGCGCCAGCAGCCAACCGGACGAGCAGTACGTC. The genes are TRBV4-1 and TRBJ2-7, with D uncertain. Per the germline V gene, CDR1 is MGHRA and CDR2 is YSYEKL. V shed 2 bases and J shed 5 bases, with 4 bases lying between them. The CDR3 has 11 residues.

The gene calls are TRBV20-1 and TRBJ2-1, with TRBD1 matching 8 bases. Germline values: CDR1 DFQATT, CDR2 SNEGSKA (reference sequence). The V and J ends lost 6 bases and 0 bases, in that order; junction bases with no gene match: 7. The CDR3 extends over 15 amino acids. The CDR3 DNA sequence: TGCAGTGCCCCGGACAGGGCCCTCTCCTACAATGAGCAGTTCTTC. Protein sequence: CSAPDRALSYNEQFF.

The V gene is TRBV7-2, the J gene TRBJ1-1; D not resolved. CDR1 is SGHTA, CDR2 FQGNSA, per germline. The CDR3 contains 12 residues. The V end lost 4 bases, the J end lost 8 bases, and 11 bases lay between the germline ends. The CDR3, as DNA: TGTGCCAGCAGCTCCCTTGCACGGGAAGCTTTCTTT. It is translated as CASSSLAREAFF.

The chain is built from TRBV27 and TRBJ2-5; D may match TRBD1 or TRBD2 (5 bases each). Germline assignment: CDR1 MNHEY and CDR2 SMNVEV (reference sequence). There are 15 residues in the CDR3. Trimming cost V 7 bases and J 5 bases, with 20 bases left between them. The CDR3 DNA is TGTGCCAGCAACCCCGGCCGGGGCCGAAAGGAGACCCAGTACTTC. Translation gives CASNPGRGRKETQYF.

This clonotype has more than one count but fewer than ten. The genes are TRBV5-1 and TRBJ2-5; D gene unclear. In germline, CDR1 is SGHRS, CDR2 YFSETQ. Trimming removed 0 bases at V and 2 bases at J, with 14 bases between. The CDR3 sequence is 16 residues long. The CDR3 DNA is TGCGCCAGCAGCTTGGAGGGAACGTGGGTACAAGAGACCCAGTACTTC. Protein: CASSLEGTWVQETQYF.

This clonotype was detected ten times or more. This rearrangement joins TRBV28 to TRBJ2-5; TRBD2 matches 14 bases. CDR3 size: 17 residues. J lost 5 bases, V lost 0 bases, and 5 bases had no gene match. Germline V CDR1 and CDR2: MDHEN, SYDVKM. The CDR3 sequence is CASSLWTSGRALETQYF. The CDR3 region has the DNA TGTGCCAGCAGTTTATGGACTAGCGGGAGGGCCCTGGAGACCCAGTACTTC.

The J gene is TRBJ2-2, the V gene TRBV12-3 or TRBV12-4; tentatively, D is TRBD1 or TRBD2 (5 bases each). The CDR3 consists of 17 residues. V was cut by 6 bases and J by 4 bases, with 21 bases left in between. The CDR3 DNA sequence: TGTGCCAGCAGCCCACCGATGGGGGAGAGCATCACCGGGGAGCTGTTTTTT. Protein sequence: CASSPPMGESITGELFF.

The rearrangement uses TRBV21-1 and TRBJ2-1. TRBV21-1 is deemed a pseudogene. CDR3 length: 18 residues. In DNA form, the CDR3 reads TGTGCCAGCAGCCCCCAAGCAAATCTCGGACCGGCTTACAATGAGCAGTTCTTC. This codes for CASSPQANLGPAYNEQFF.

This clonotype was detected once. This rearrangement joins TRBV7-9 to TRBJ2-3; 7 bases are a match to TRBD1. The CDR3 is 15 amino acids. Germline trimming cut 0 bases from V and 5 bases from J; bases unmatched to any gene: 5. Germline V gene lookup returns CDR1 SEHNR and CDR2 FQNEAQ (reference sequence). The DNA of the CDR3 is TGTGCCAGCAGCTTAGCGACAGGGATGGGAGATACGCAGTATTTT. Residues: CASSLATGMGDTQYF.

The CDR3 protein is CASSGRRRSYEQYF. Here the CDR3 DNA reads TGTGCCAGCAGCGGCCGTCGGCGTTCCTACGAGCAGTACTTC. The genes are TRBV7-9 and TRBJ2-7; D unclear. Between the trimmed V and J ends, which lost 5 bases and 1 base, there was a span of 12 bases. Germline assignment: CDR1 SEHNR and CDR2 FQNEAQ (reference sequence). This CDR3 contains 14 residues. Full variable domain (missing parts from reference TRBV7-9 and TRBJ2-7): DTGVSQNPRHKITKRGQNVTFRCDPISEHNRLYWYRQTLGQGPEFLTYFQNEAQLEKSRLLSDRFSAERPKGSFSTLEIQRTEQGDSAMYLCASSGRRRSYEQYFGPGTRLTVT.

This clonotype turned up a few times. The genes are TRBV11-1 and TRBJ2-2; perhaps TRBD1 as D (6 bases). Germline V gene sequence: CDR1 SGHAT, CDR2 FQDESV (reference sequence). The CDR3 is 16 residues long. V dropped 0 bases and J dropped 3 bases, with 11 bases sitting between them. The CDR3 loop reads CASSLAGQGYTGELFF. CDR3 nucleotides: TGTGCCAGCAGCTTAGCGGGTCAGGGGTACACCGGGGAGCTGTTTTTT.

V gene TRBV7-2 combines with J gene TRBJ2-7, with 7 bases fitting TRBD2. Trimming at V came to 5 bases and at J to 4 bases, leaving 11 bases not matched to a gene. The CDR3 loop spans 15 amino acids. The germline gives CDR1 SGHTA, CDR2 FQGNSA. The chain's CDR3 is CASSPIGGAGYEQYF. The CDR3, as DNA: TGTGCCAGCAGCCCAATCGGGGGAGCGGGGTACGAGCAGTACTTC.

This clonotype was counted a few times. This chain joins TRBV7-2 and TRBJ2-1; 11 bases match TRBD2. CDR3 length: 17 amino acids. CDR1 is SGHTA, CDR2 FQGNSA, per germline. After removal of 0 bases from V and 3 bases from J, the junction contained 4 bases not matched to a gene. CDR3 nucleotide sequence: TGTGCCAGCAGCTTAGCCCCGGGACTAGCGGTCTACAATGAGCAGTTCTTC. Translated, it gives CASSLAPGLAVYNEQFF.

The rearrangement uses TRBV10-3 and TRBJ2-5; D ambiguous. CDR3 length: 15 amino acids. Germline CDR1 is ENHRY and CDR2 is SYGVKD. Trimming pared 4 bases from V and 4 bases from J, leaving 16 bases between. This CDR3 reads CAISGSRPQGETQYF. Written as DNA, the CDR3 is TGTGCCATCAGTGGCTCTCGCCCCCAAGGAGAGACCCAGTACTTC.

The V and J genes are TRBV7-2 and TRBJ2-1, with D perhaps matching TRBD1 (5 bases). The CDR3 contains 14 residues. CDR1 is SGHTA and CDR2 is FQGNSA in the germline V gene. Trimming took off 3 bases at V and 8 bases at J, with 14 bases between the two ends. The CDR3 DNA sequence: TGTGCCAGCAGCTTTAATCTTGCCAGGGATGAGCAGTTCTTC. Its translation: CASSFNLARDEQFF.

The J gene is TRBJ2-5, the V gene TRBV12-3 or TRBV12-4; 8 bases align to TRBD2. The CDR3 sequence is 20 residues long. The V segment lost 5 bases and the J segment 9 bases; nucleotides outside the gene matches: 29. The CDR3 sequence is CASSGEPGTLGVAGLLAQYF. DNA of the CDR3: TGTGCCAGCAGTGGTGAACCAGGGACCCTCGGAGTAGCGGGGCTACTGGCCCAGTACTTC.

CDR3 DNA sequence: TGTGCCAGCAGTCACCGGACGGTTGGTGGTAATGAAAAACTGTTTTTT. Translating it yields CASSHRTVGGNEKLFF. V and J are TRBV27 and TRBJ1-4; D remains ambiguous. Trimming cost V 5 bases and J 4 bases, with 17 bases left between them. CDR3 length equals 16 residues. Germline-derived CDR1 and CDR2 are MNHEY and SMNVEV (reference sequence).

The chain uses TRBV11-1 and TRBJ2-7; 7 bases line up with TRBD2. V shed 5 bases, J shed 0 bases, and the junction held 13 bases outside the gene matches. The CDR3 sequence is 17 residues long. CDR1 SGHAT and CDR2 FQDESV come from the germline V gene (reference sequence). In DNA, the CDR3 is TGTGCCAGCAGCCTGGGACTGGGAGGGGCCAGCTCCTACGAGCAGTACGTC. Amino acids: CASSLGLGGASSYEQYV.